The source of this TCR beta chain is a study of T cells in Graves' hyperthyroidism and ophthalmopathy (dated by TCRdb to between 2019 and 2020). With respect to the entire study: Peripheral blood was collected at initial diagnosis, before any treatment. A discovery cohort of about 96 patients, about 40 with Graves' ophthalmopathy and about 58 with stable Graves' hyperthyroidism, was used to find distinguishing TCR V-J signatures. Prospective prediction of ophthalmopathy was tested in an independent validation cohort consisting of about 19 hyperthyroidism patients and more than 15 patients who later progressed to ophthalmopathy. For training and testing, the 80 to 100 patients in the discovery cohort were randomly divided in a 7:3 ratio. In addition, the study compared T-cell repertoires in thyroid tissue and in blood from about six Graves' hyperthyroidism patients. After blood sampling, hyperthyroidism patients were treated with methimazole at a starting dose of 30 mg daily, and ophthalmopathy patients were treated with high-dose intravenous methylprednisolone. The paper describes TCR Vbeta CDR3 sequencing of around 130 peripheral blood samples, made up of 43 ophthalmopathy patients, more than 70 hyperthyroidism patients and about 17 progressor patients.

Hyperthyroidism patients were aged 18 to 65 years and newly diagnosed, with disease duration of less than 2 months. Patients with uncontrolled infections, other autoimmune diseases, pregnancy or lactation were excluded. Diagnoses were established on the basis of clinical symptoms, serum thyroxine and TRAb, thyroid ultrasound, and orbital computed tomography. Blood from progressor patients was collected at the time of first diagnosis with hyperthyroidism, before any ophthalmopathy symptoms had appeared. PBMCs were isolated from more than 9 ml of fresh peripheral blood by Ficoll-Paque density gradient centrifugation. Progressor patients were first diagnosed with Graves' hyperthyroidism and then developed ophthalmopathy during follow-up. Total RNA was extracted with Trizol reagent, and quality was checked on an Agilent 2100 Bioanalyzer. The investigation overall reported the following: During validation, the model predicted progression to ophthalmopathy a median of about 5.9 months ahead of onset, with roughly 65% sensitivity and roughly 75% specificity. Most expanded thyroid clonotypes (frequency above 0.001) were also detected in blood, a finding suggesting that blood repertoires may reflect thyroid immune responses. Sample size was not statistically predetermined, and investigators were not blinded to group allocation. In cross-validation, a model built on a 13 V-J signature told ophthalmopathy apart from stable hyperthyroidism with 85% to 90% sensitivity and around 81% specificity, and in testing the same model reached 80%/75%.

The TCR beta CDR3 regions were amplified from RNA transcripts. The first round of RT-PCR for the TCR CDR3 was performed with the HTBI primer set and the Qiagen OneStep RT-PCR kit. Libraries were constructed in a second round of multiplex PCR, after which size selection and purification were carried out. Paired-end sequencing of the libraries was performed with 100 bp reads on an Illumina HiSeq2000. Per the authors' processing: SOAPnuke was used to process the raw data, throwing out any read that contained adapters or uncalled bases, had a mean Phred below 15, or lacked an exact constant-primer or identifier match. COPE v1.2.5 was used to merge high-quality paired reads, and clonotypes were defined as unique nucleotide sequences. MiTCR v1.1 was used to align clonotypes to the IMGT TRBV, TRBD and TRBJ reference segments. Only V-J combinations with frequency above 0.0001, covering about 99% of repertoires, were analysed. The TCS score was defined as the ratio of F50 (clonal expansion) to E x V (chaos), calculated using BLOSUM62-based TCRdist between CDR3 peptides within each V-J. Welch's t-statistics and random forest reduced fewer than 550 V-J features to about 13, which were used in a naive Bayes classifier (R e1071). The public sequencing data were trimmed at Q25 with fastp and processed into clonotypes with MiXCR by TCRdb, which kept only in-frame beta chains. Every distinct CDR3 protein forms one entry, paired with its most common genes and DNA. TCRdb, not the authors, supplied the V and J calls. The sample table records about 580,000 distinct CDR3 sequences; over 11% of these occur just once. More than 5% of the sample goes to the ten largest clones.

This clonotype has a count of ten or more. Its specific antigen is unknown. There are no base qualities to consult, and no much larger clone falls within one base. This sequence originates from a woman between 25 and 40 years old with Graves' hyperthyroidism that later progressed to Graves' ophthalmopathy. Sequenced sample: blood.

CDR3 sequence: CASSPTAGRRQPQHF. The nucleotides are TGTGCCAGCTCACCCACCGCGGGGCGCAGACAGCCCCAGCATTTT. This receptor chain uses TRBV18 and TRBJ1-5, with a weak D call of TRBD1 (5 bases match). The CDR3 runs 15 amino acids, cysteine and phenylalanine included. Only the CDR3 region is kept as DNA, spanning 45 bases read in frame from base 1. CDR1 and CDR2 are drawn from the germline V gene: KGHSH, LQKENI. V is cut by 3 bases and J by 7 bases, and the space between the germline ends is 16 bases.